Here is one T cell receptor (beta chain) with its context. The data are from a study of blood T cell repertoires in COVID-19. Study overall: Researchers got acute and convalescent COVID-19 samples from the United States, Italy and Spain.

Original processing notes: Amplification of reference gene primers was used by the study to estimate nucleated cell counts. Measured with immunoSEQ multiplex PCR; TCRdb has only the in-frame clones, and not every one. V, J and clone size reflect that table, while D and trimming were determined from the DNA. The table lists about 240,000 clones, approximately 84% of them singletons. Participants were aged about 18 to 100 years from 20 to 30 US areas. Assignment of participants to cohorts was predicated upon participant-reported clinical history. Trimming shortened V by 5 bases and J by 8 bases, and 16 bases separated the two germline ends. The CDR3 runs to 15 residues. Germline CDR1 SEHNR, CDR2 FQNEAQ (reference sequence).

The chain combines TRBV7-9 with TRBJ2-6, with D uncertain. The sample comprised PBMCs or T cells enriched from blood (not recorded which). The source of this sequence is a woman aged 35 to 49 with acute COVID-19. CDR3 DNA: TGTGCCAGCAGCACAAAAATCCGGGTTTCCAACGTCCTGACTTTC. It is translated as CASSTKIRVSNVLTF.